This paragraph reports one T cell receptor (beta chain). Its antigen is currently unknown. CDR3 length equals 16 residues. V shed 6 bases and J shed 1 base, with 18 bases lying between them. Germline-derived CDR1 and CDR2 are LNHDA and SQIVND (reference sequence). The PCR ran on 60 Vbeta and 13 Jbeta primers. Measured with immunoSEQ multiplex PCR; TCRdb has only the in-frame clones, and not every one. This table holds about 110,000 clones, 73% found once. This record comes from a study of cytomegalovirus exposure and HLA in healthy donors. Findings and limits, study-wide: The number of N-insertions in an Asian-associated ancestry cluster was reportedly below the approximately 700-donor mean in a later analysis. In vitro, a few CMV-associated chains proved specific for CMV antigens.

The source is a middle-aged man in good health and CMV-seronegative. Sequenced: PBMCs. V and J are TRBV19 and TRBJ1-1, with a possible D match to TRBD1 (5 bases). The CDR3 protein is CASSPTLTEGNTEAFF. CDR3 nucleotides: TGTGCCAGTAGCCCCACGTTGACAGAAGGGAACACTGAAGCTTTCTTT.